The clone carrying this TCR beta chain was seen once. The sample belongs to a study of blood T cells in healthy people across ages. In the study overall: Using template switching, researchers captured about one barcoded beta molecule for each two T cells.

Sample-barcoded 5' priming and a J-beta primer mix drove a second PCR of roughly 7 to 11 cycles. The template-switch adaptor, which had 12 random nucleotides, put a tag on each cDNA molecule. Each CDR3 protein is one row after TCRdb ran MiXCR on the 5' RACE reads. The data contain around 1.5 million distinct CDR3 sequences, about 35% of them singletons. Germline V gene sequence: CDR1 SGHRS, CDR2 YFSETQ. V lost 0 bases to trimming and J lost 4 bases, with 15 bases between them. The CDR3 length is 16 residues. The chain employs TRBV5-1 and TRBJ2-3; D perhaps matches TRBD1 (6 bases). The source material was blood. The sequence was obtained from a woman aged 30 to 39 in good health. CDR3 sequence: CASSLGDRTGSDTQYF. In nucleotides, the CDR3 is TGCGCCAGCAGCTTGGGCGACAGGACTGGGTCAGATACGCAGTATTTT.